The T cell receptor beta chain under discussion was sequenced for a study of early T cells in non-severe SARS-CoV-2 infection. This CDR3 contains 12 residues. CDR1 is MGHDK and CDR2 is SYGVNS in the germline V gene. V dropped 5 bases and J dropped 2 bases, with 5 bases sitting between them. This clonotype has ten or more counts. In the library, individual cDNA molecules carried attached unique molecular identifiers. In TCRdb, the 5' RACE reads were re-called with MiXCR into one record per CDR3 protein. The sample consists of tens of thousands of distinct CDR3 sequences, over 9.5% of them appearing once.

Sequencing used whole blood. The chain joins TRBV25-1 to TRBJ2-3; D gene unclear. The sequence came from an adult who was a healthcare worker with PCR-confirmed SARS-CoV-2 infection or an uninfected control (not recorded which). The CDR3: CASSPDTDTQYF. CDR3 nucleotides: TGTGCCAGCAGTCCAGACACAGATACGCAGTATTTT.